This T cell receptor (beta chain) was found in a study of cytomegalovirus exposure and HLA in healthy donors (dated by TCRdb to about 2017). Some background on the complete study: An earlier analysis of 587 of the donors reported roughly 270 Gb of sequence data and more than 90 million unique TCR beta sequences from about 200 million T cells. Typing coverage varied by locus: about 620-640 donors for A, B, C, DRB1 and DQB1; more than 500 for DQA1; about 570 for DPA1; some 470 for DPB1. On average, 235,054 unique TCR beta nucleotide sequences were sequenced per donor among 350 to 400 genotyped donors of the cohort, with approximately 18% of those sequences being non-productive. The genetic ancestry cluster associated with self-reported Caucasian donors included over 80% of the approximately 400 genotyped donors. A later analysis re-analyzed previously published TCR beta repertoires from approximately 670 donors and added high-resolution HLA genotyping to study TCR occurrence patterns. Rather than drawing on any new phenotypic data, the later analysis identified candidate immune exposures from TCR beta sequences and the way those sequences occurred across donors. The study combined high-throughput TCR immunosequencing, statistical association of individual TCRs with disease status, and machine learning to predict cytomegalovirus infection status. Donor age, sex, ethnicity and CMV serostatus were compiled together with the repertoire data. Several DR-DQ haplotypes were handled as single units for association and clustering because linkage in the cohort was strong. An earlier analysis of 587 of the donors used high-throughput TCR beta sequencing to judge whether each TCR beta V gene segment behaved as functional or pseudogenic. The study was designed to test whether signatures of past pathogen exposure could be identified by cataloging public T cell receptors. Using immunosequencing, the study profiled T cell repertoires from 550 to 750 subjects and related those repertoires to cytomegalovirus serostatus. HLA typing included class I and class II loci at four-digit resolution. A separate validation cohort of over a hundred different subjects was used in addition to the roughly 670-subject first cohort. Genome-wide SNP genotypes for about three fifths of the roughly 700 donors were used in a later genetic analysis, which treated that subset as a discovery cohort. Approximately 300 gigabases of sequencing data and tens of millions of unique TCR sequences were included in an early release covering roughly 600 HLA-typed donors. All discovery cohort repertoires had been generated on a single sequencing platform.

Here is what the overall study found, with its caveats: A later analysis found that HLA-associated TCR beta chains were more clonally expanded and had lower generation probabilities than equally common non-associated chains. Because some donors lacked HLA typing at each locus, the association tests relied only on the typed subset. A later genetic analysis reported fewer N-insertions in productive TCRs among donors in an Asian-associated ancestry cluster than the approximately 670-donor mean. Because counts were too low, about 15 rarely observed V segments, including chromosome 9 orphons, were left out of the earlier analysis of a few hundred of the donors. A further reported finding was that TCR beta sequences accurately predicted the HLA-A and HLA-B alleles for most subjects in the first cohort. In this cohort, only TCR beta chains were sequenced, and detectable features were limited by the absence of alpha or paired-chain data. Roughly uniform sequencing depth across donors was assumed in presence/absence analyses, although this assumption may not hold. Assigning TCR associations to individual alleles was difficult when HLA alleles, especially DR and DQ, strongly co-occurred. It was suggested by the authors that the approach could potentially be generalized to other disease states and immunological phenotypes. According to a later analysis, most CMV-associated TCR beta chains appeared to be HLA-restricted, and the HLA associations seemed to be driven largely by CMV exposure. Across donors, most TCR sequences were observed very rarely, whereas some public TCRs were present in many individuals. A later analysis found that TCR association rates varied across HLA loci, with DRB1 alleles showing the most associated TCRs and HLA-C alleles the fewest. At a false discovery rate of 0.05, a later analysis linked about 16,000 TCR beta sequences to specific HLA alleles. In an earlier analysis of approximately 590 of the donors, most TCR beta V segments appeared in productive rearrangements about 87% or about 30% of the time, broadly matching IMGT annotations. Cytomegalovirus status was reported to be diagnosed by the classifier with high specificity and sensitivity in both the original and validation cohorts. Linkage disequilibrium might explain the correlated functional status among segregating V segments, but an unknown experimental factor could not be ruled out. The 87-base-pair reads could not distinguish some IMGT-functional V segments, including TRBV6-2 and TRBV6-3, so those segments were excluded. CMV serostatus was the only immune exposure information available for the cohort. A group of highly shared sequence variants was considered likely to be a technical artifact of the sequencing pipeline. V-gene and J-gene trimming of TCR beta chains was associated with a missense DCLRE1C variant in a later genetic analysis, and the association was replicated in an independent cohort. According to a later analysis, parvovirus B19, influenza, CMV and Epstein-Barr virus appeared linked to several top co-occurrence clusters. The study gave a list of 150 to 200 TCR beta chains associated with cytomegalovirus. In vitro tests confirmed that a few of the cytomegalovirus-associated TCR beta chains recognize cytomegalovirus antigens.

The CDR3 runs 16 residues from the cysteine to the phenylalanine. The sequence is cut down to CDR3 DNA, 48 bases in frame from base 1. CDR1 and CDR2, looked up from the germline V gene (reference sequence), are MNHNY and SVGAGI. V is cut back by 5 bases and J by 0 bases, with 6 bases in the junction unmatched. About this clone itself: Its recognized antigen is unknown. Per-nucleotide qualities are absent, and no much larger clonotype sits a single base away.

The cohort comprised around 690 healthy bone marrow donors. Cohort members were all nominally healthy when sampled, although unrecorded immune exposures were likely present. The donor was CMV seronegative and belonged to the group of 352 seronegative cohort members. Every donor gave a peripheral blood sample, and the peripheral blood mononuclear cells from that sample were used for TCR beta sequencing. The Qiagen DNeasy Blood Extraction Kit was used to extract genomic DNA from the blood cell samples. The library came from the immunoSEQ multiplex PCR assay. For the multiplex PCR, a mixture combining 60 forward primers for TCR Vbeta segments and 13 reverse primers for TCR Jbeta segments was used. The CDR3 region of rearranged TCR beta genes was amplified from genomic DNA by a multiplex PCR assay. On the Illumina HiSeq System, the amplified TCR beta libraries were sequenced as 87-base-pair reads. Per the authors' processing: In a later analysis, some 80 million unique TCR beta chains were counted across the 666 repertoires, and some 10 million of these chains were shared by at least two donors. Raw reads were error-corrected and collapsed into unique sequences with a nearest-neighbor algorithm that merged closely related sequences to remove PCR and sequencing errors. CDR3 sequences were aligned to IMGT reference sequences to assign V, D and J gene segments. For a sequence to be retained, a match of at least six nucleotides to both a V gene segment and a J gene segment was required. A rearrangement was called productive if the CDR3 had no stop codons and remained in frame with V and J, and every other rearrangement was called non-productive. CDR3 was defined by IMGT convention, running from the second conserved V-encoded cysteine to the conserved J-encoded phenylalanine. Sequences without an unambiguous match to a single V gene segment were excluded from the earlier analysis of over 500 of the donors. In an earlier analysis of a few hundred of the donors, V segments were called functional above 56.7% productive rearrangements and were called segregating when the between-donor standard deviation exceeded 5%. A statistical classification framework was built for diagnosing cytomegalovirus status from the catalog of TCR beta chain sequences. V and J gene assignment, in a later analysis, came from comparing TCR nucleotide sequences with IMGT/GENE-DB human TR gene sequences. In a later analysis, CDR3 sequences and most-parsimonious VDJ recombination scenarios were assigned using the TCRdist pipeline. In a later analysis, each TCR beta chain was defined by its CDR3 amino acid sequence together with its V-gene family, and reads lacking a unique V-gene family were excluded. In a later analysis, around 650 highly shared, low-generation-probability nucleotide sequences were removed to address suspected cross-contamination and a sequencing artifact. In a later analysis, a clonal expansion index was calculated for each public chain from normalized within-repertoire ranks of inferred template counts. In a later analysis, generation probabilities were computed using a VDJ recombination model fitted to out-of-frame rearrangements, and the results were checked against IGoR. In a later analysis, TCR-TCR, TCR-HLA and TCR-CMV co-occurrence was scored with hypergeometric tests, and a repertoire-size bias correction was applied to TCR pairs. A later analysis estimated false discovery rates by permuting HLA or CMV assignments 20 times. In a later analysis, co-occurring TCRs were grouped with DBSCAN, and TCRdist sequence similarity was added when clustering was performed within HLA-allele-positive subsets. For co-occurrence clustering, repertoires with fewer than 30,000 or more than 120,000 public chains were excluded, along with roughly 5 repertoires with anomalous nucleotide sharing. In its TCRdb copy, this immuneACCESS table keeps in-frame sequences only and misses some clones. Where compared with another copy, unresolved V genes explain less than half of these, and the others have no known cause. The D gene and trimming were derived from the DNA, and the V and J assignments and clone size from that table. The sample includes about 220,000 clones, with approximately 88% observed a single time. Roughly 0.75% of the sample comes from the top ten.

The receptor's source is a boy aged 2-15 years in good health and CMV-seronegative. The chain is encoded by TRBV6-6 joined to TRBJ2-1; 8 bases in the junction line up with TRBD2. The sample comprised PBMCs. The nucleotide sequence is TGTGCCAGCAGTCTCCTAGGGACTAGCTCCTACAATGAGCAGTTCTTC. Protein translation: CASSLLGTSSYNEQFF.